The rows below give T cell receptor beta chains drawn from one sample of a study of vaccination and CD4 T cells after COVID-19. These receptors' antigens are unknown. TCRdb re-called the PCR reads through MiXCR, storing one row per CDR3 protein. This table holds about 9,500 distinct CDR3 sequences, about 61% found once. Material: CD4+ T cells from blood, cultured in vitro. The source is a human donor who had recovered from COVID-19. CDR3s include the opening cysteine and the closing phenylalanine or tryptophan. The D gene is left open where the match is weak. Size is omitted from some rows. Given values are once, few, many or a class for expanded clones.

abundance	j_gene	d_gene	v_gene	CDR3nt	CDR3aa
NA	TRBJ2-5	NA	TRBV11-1	TGTGCCAGCAGCCTTGGAAGGGCTGTTCAGGTGGAGACCCAGTACTTC	CASSLGRAVQVETQYF
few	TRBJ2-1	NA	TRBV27	TGTGCCAGCAGCCGGACCTCCGGGGTTAGCTCCTACAATGAGCAGTTCTTC	CASSRTSGVSSYNEQFF
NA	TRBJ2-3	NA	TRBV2	TGTGCCAGCAGAGCTTCTAGCACAGATACGCAGTATTTT	CASRASSTDTQYF
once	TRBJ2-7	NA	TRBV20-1	TGCAGTGCGACGGTCGACTCCTACGAGCAGTACTTC	CSATVDSYEQYF
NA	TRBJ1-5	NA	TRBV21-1	TGTGCCAGCAGCAAAGGGGGCAATCAGCCCCAGCATTTT	CASSKGGNQPQHF
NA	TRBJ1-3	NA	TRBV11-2	TGTGCCAGCAGCTTAGGGTCTGGCGACAGAAGAAACACCATATATTTT	CASSLGSGDRRNTIYF
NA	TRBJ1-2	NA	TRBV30	TGTGCCTGGAGTGGGGCAGGCTATGGCTACACTTTC	CAWSGAGYGYTF
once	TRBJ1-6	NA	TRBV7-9	TGTGCCAGCAGCTTAGTCGGCAGGGGAAAGTCACCCCTCCACTTT	CASSLVGRGKSPLHF
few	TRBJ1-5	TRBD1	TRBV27	TGTGCCACCCAGGGACAGAATAGCAATCAGCCCCAGCATTTT	CATQGQNSNQPQHF
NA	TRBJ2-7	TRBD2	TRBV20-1	TGCAGTGCCCTTCCGAGCGGGAGTGTCTACGAGCAGTACTTC	CSALPSGSVYEQYF
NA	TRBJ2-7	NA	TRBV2	TGTGCCAGCAGTGAAGGGTTATACTTGCAACTGGGCTACGAGCAGTACTTC	CASSEGLYLQLGYEQYF
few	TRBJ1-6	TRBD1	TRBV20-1	TGCAGTGCGGGACAGGAGCCCAGCTCCTATAATTCACCCCTCCACTTT	CSAGQEPSSYNSPLHF
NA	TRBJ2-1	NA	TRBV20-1	TGCAGTGCTCCAAGACACAATGAGCAGTTCTTC	CSAPRHNEQFF
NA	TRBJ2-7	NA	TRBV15	TGTGCCACCAGCAGAGTACGGGGAGGCGAGCAGTACTTC	CATSRVRGGEQYF
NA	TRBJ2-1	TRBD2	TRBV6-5	TGTGCCAGCAGTTACTACGATCCGGGACTAGCGGGAGCTTTAGACAATGAGCAGTTCTTC	CASSYYDPGLAGALDNEQFF
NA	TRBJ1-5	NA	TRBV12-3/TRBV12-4	TGTGCCAGCAGGTTTCGTTTGGGGGGCGATCAGCCCCAGCATTTT	CASRFRLGGDQPQHF
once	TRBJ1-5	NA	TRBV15	TGTGCCACCAGCAGAGCAGGGAGCCGGGGGAAGGGGGGCAATCAGCCCCAGCATTTT	CATSRAGSRGKGGNQPQHF
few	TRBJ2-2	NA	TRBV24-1	TGTGCCACCAGTGCCCGGGTGAACACCGGGGAGCTGTTTTTT	CATSARVNTGELFF
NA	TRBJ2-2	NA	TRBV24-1	TGTGCCACCAGTGGTCCCAACCCCGGGGAGCTGTTTTTT	CATSGPNPGELFF
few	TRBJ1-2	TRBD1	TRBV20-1	TGCAGTACAAAAACCGGGACAGTATATGGCTACACCTTC	CSTKTGTVYGYTF
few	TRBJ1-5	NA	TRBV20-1	TGCAGTGCTAGTGGGACCTCGATGGCACAGCCCCAGCATTTT	CSASGTSMAQPQHF
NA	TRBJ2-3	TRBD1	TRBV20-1	TGCAGTGCTAGGTTGCGAGACAGGGGACCAGATACGCAGTATTTT	CSARLRDRGPDTQYF
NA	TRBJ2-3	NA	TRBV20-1	TGCAGTGCAAGCGGTAATACGCAGTATTTT	CSASGNTQYF
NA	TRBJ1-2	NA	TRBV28	TGTGCCAGCAGTTTAGGTCGGGCCTCCTATGGCTACACCTTC	CASSLGRASYGYTF
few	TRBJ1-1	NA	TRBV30	TGTGCCTGGAGCAGAACTCGGGGGGCTTTCTTT	CAWSRTRGAFF
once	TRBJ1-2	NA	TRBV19	TGTGCCAGTGTCCGTGAGTCCAGGGCGAGCTATGGCTACACCTTC	CASVRESRASYGYTF